This T cell receptor beta chain was documented in a study of T cells in Graves' hyperthyroidism and ophthalmopathy. There are many counts of this clonotype. The investigators amplified TCR beta CDR3 regions from RNA transcripts. HTBI primers were employed in a first-round RT-PCR of the TCR CDR3. MiXCR was run by TCRdb on the multiplex PCR reads, yielding one entry per CDR3 protein. The data contain approximately 480,000 distinct CDR3 sequences, around 21% of them singletons. The sequenced material came from blood. This receptor was obtained from a man younger than 30 with Graves' hyperthyroidism.

CDR3 protein: CASRAGTPNTEAFF. CDR3 nucleotide sequence: TGCGCCAGCAGGGCGGGAACCCCGAACACTGAAGCTTTCTTT. The chain is built from TRBV5-1 and TRBJ1-1; D is ambiguous. Germline V gene data show CDR1 as SGHRS and CDR2 as YFSETQ. V was pared by 5 bases and J by 1 base, with 12 bases between. This CDR3 has 14 residues.